This TCR beta chain stems from a study of T cells generated in artificial thymic organoids (dated by TCRdb to between 2016 and 2019). The study in broad terms: In some experiments, thymic T cells were further FACS-purified to deplete CD4 immature single positive or double positive precursors. The study compared TCR alpha and beta CDR3 repertoires of CD8 single positive T cells derived from in vitro artificial thymic organoids with the repertoires of thymic and peripheral blood naive CD8 T cells. The displayed repertoire sequencing data were described as being representative of three independent experiments.

This clonotype has a count of ten or more. The antigen it binds to is not known. Base qualities are not at hand, and no much larger clone is one base apart. Enrichment of primary CD8+ T cells was performed with magnetic beads using the Miltenyi CD8+ T cell Isolation Kit. Prior to RNA extraction, CD3+TCRalphabeta+CD8 single positive T cells from organoids and thymus were isolated by FACS sorting. Total RNA was purified from roughly 40,000 to 200,000 sorted cells per sample with the RNeasy Micro kit, and quality checked on an Agilent RNA 6000 Nano chip. Thymic fragments were dissected, disrupted by pipetting and passed through a 70 um strainer to release thymocytes. Separate semi-nested PCR amplifications were run for the TCRalpha and TCRbeta libraries, using Advantage 2 and reverse primers located in the TRAC or TRBC constant regions. The amount of total RNA used for first-strand cDNA synthesis ranged from about 3.5 to 550 ng. TCR cDNA libraries were generated by 5'-RACE using the SMARTer PCR cDNA Synthesis kit, with a poly-dT primer for first-strand synthesis. Each semi-nested reverse primer in the constant region carried a 5-nucleotide sample-specific barcode, and the resulting products were cleaned up with the Zymo DNA Clean and Concentrator-5 kit. Up to ten barcoded samples were pooled, ligated to Illumina adaptors and sequenced on an Illumina MiSeq as 2 x 150 bp paired-end reads. The study's own analysis went as follows. After demultiplexing, reads were aligned with BLAT to a custom library containing all human TRAV, TRAJ, TRBV, TRBD and TRBJ combinations from IMGT. The best BLAT hits were picked using pslCDnaFilter (-maxAligns=1, -ignoreIntrons), and custom Perl scripts were used to calculate clonotype frequencies. TCRdb cleaned the public reads at Q25 with fastp, built clones with MiXCR and kept in-frame beta chains. Rows merge per CDR3 protein into single entries with the most common DNA and genes. The authors' filters were not applied to this entry. The sample table shows more than 8,000 distinct CDR3 sequences, and around 16% are seen once. More than 1.4% of the sample rests with the top ten.

What the study reported, not specific to this receptor: Organoid-derived CD8 single positive T cells showed physiological TCR clonotype diversity comparable to thymic and blood naive CD8 T cells.

The V and J ends are trimmed by 6 bases and 2 bases, leaving 4 bases between them. Measured from the cysteine to the phenylalanine, the CDR3 is 12 residues long. Only CDR3 DNA remains: 36 bases, in frame from the first base. Sequenced material: naive CD8+ T cells from the thymus. Sample cell subset or site, as interpreted from the label and publication: CD3+TCRalphabeta+CD8SP T cells; for blood, CD45RO-CCR7+ naive CD8+ T cells. This TCR was sampled from a human donor who gave cord blood stem cells for thymic organoid culture, a cardiac surgery patient who gave postnatal thymus, or a blood donor (not recorded which). The chain uses TRBV12-3 or TRBV12-4 and TRBJ2-2; the D gene lacks a confident call. This receptor carries the CDR3 CASSRNTGELFF. Here is the DNA: TGTGCCAGCAGCCGTAACACCGGGGAGCTGTTTTTT.